This is a list of T cell receptor beta chains from one sample in a study of blood T cell repertoires in COVID-19. Assay used: immunoSEQ multiplex PCR; TCRdb lists only in-frame clones, some missing. The sample lists about 440,000 clones, about 89% seen once, with approximately 4.5% in the top ten. The sequencing sample was made of peripheral blood. The receptors shown here come from a woman aged 25 to 39 with acute or convalescent COVID-19. Both conserved end residues are part of each CDR3. The order of the fields is V gene, D gene, clone size, J gene, CDR3 protein, CDR3 DNA. D genes are given only for firm matches. A clone size is listed for some rows: how often the clone was seen (once, few, many), or a class if it is expanded.

>TRBV3-1/TRBV3-2|NA|once|TRBJ2-7
CASSEGGGRYEQYF
TGTGCCAGCAGCGAAGGAGGGGGCCGCTACGAGCAGTACTTC
>TRBV5-1|TRBD2|NA|TRBJ2-7
CASSLSGGASYEQYF
TGCGCCAGCAGCCTGTCCGGGGGGGCCTCCTACGAGCAGTACTTC
>TRBV10-2|NA|NA|TRBJ1-1
CASSVNREIEAFF
TGCGCCAGCAGCGTAAACAGGGAGATTGAAGCTTTCTTT
>TRBV13|NA|NA|TRBJ2-1
CASSQGLRDNEQFF
TGTGCCAGCAGCCAGGGACTCCGGGACAATGAGCAGTTCTTC
>TRBV11-2|TRBD1|NA|TRBJ2-5
CASSSPGQGARETQYF
TGTGCCAGCAGCTCGCCGGGACAGGGGGCGAGGGAGACCCAGTACTTC
>TRBV5-1|TRBD1|NA|TRBJ1-1
CASSSSDRGEAFF
TGCGCCAGCAGCTCCTCGGACAGGGGTGAAGCTTTCTTT
>TRBV5-1|NA|NA|TRBJ1-2
CASSLSQGLYGYTF
TGCGCCAGCAGCTTGTCTCAGGGGCTCTATGGCTACACCTTC
>TRBV19|TRBD2|NA|TRBJ2-7
CASSIGSGGTYEQYF
TGTGCCAGTAGTATAGGAAGCGGGGGTACCTACGAGCAGTACTTC
>TRBV7-9|TRBD1|NA|TRBJ1-6
CASSQDRSDNSPLHF
TGTGCCAGCAGCCAGGACAGGAGTGATAATTCACCCCTCCACTTT
>TRBV5-1|TRBD2|few|TRBJ2-7
CASSLTSGGSYEQYF
TGCGCCAGCAGCTTGACTAGCGGGGGATCCTACGAGCAGTACTTC
>TRBV28|NA|NA|TRBJ2-3
CASSSTDTQYF
TGTGCCAGCAGCTCCACAGATACGCAGTATTTT
>TRBV4-1|NA|few|TRBJ1-1
CASSQAGDGAMNTEAFF
TGCGCCAGCAGCCAAGCAGGGGATGGAGCTATGAACACTGAAGCTTTCTTT
>TRBV5-5|NA|NA|TRBJ2-3
CASSRDITDTQYF
TGTGCCAGCAGCCGAGACATCACAGATACGCAGTATTTT
>TRBV3-1/TRBV3-2|NA|NA|TRBJ1-5
CASSQDLAGVGPQHF
TGTGCCAGCAGCCAAGATCTGGCAGGGGTAGGGCCCCAGCATTTT
>TRBV5-4|TRBD2|NA|TRBJ2-1
CASSLLTSGQDEQFF
TGTGCCAGCAGCTTGTTGACTAGCGGGCAGGATGAGCAGTTCTTC
>TRBV3-1/TRBV3-2|NA|NA|TRBJ2-7
CASSQAQGEQYF
TGTGCCAGCAGCCAAGCGCAGGGCGAGCAGTACTTC
>TRBV3-1/TRBV3-2|NA|NA|TRBJ1-5
CASSLSDRGHQPQHF
TGTGCCAGCAGCTTAAGCGATAGGGGTCATCAGCCCCAGCATTTT
>TRBV5-1|TRBD1|NA|TRBJ2-3
CASSARGSADTQYF
TGCGCCAGCAGCGCCAGGGGGTCGGCAGATACGCAGTATTTT
>TRBV19|NA|NA|TRBJ1-5
CASNMGQLNQPQHF
TGTGCCAGTAACATGGGGCAGCTCAATCAGCCCCAGCATTTT
>TRBV2|NA|NA|TRBJ2-7
CASSARLYEQYF
TGTGCCAGCAGCGCCAGATTATACGAGCAGTACTTC
>TRBV28|NA|NA|TRBJ1-1
CASSLSGNTEAFF
TGTGCCAGCAGTTTATCAGGGAACACTGAAGCTTTCTTT
>TRBV5-4|TRBD2|NA|TRBJ2-7
CASRTGGEPYEQYF
TGTGCCAGCAGAACGGGGGGGGAACCCTACGAGCAGTACTTC
>TRBV24-1|TRBD2|NA|TRBJ2-3
CATGSSGTSIKDTQYF
TGTGCCACCGGATCTTCCGGGACTAGCATAAAAGATACGCAGTATTTT
>TRBV2|NA|NA|TRBJ2-1
CASSAQGDGEQFF
TGTGCCAGCAGTGCCCAGGGCGACGGTGAGCAGTTCTTC
>TRBV21-1|NA|NA|TRBJ2-2
CASRGQGARATNTGELFF
TGTGCCAGCAGGGGACAGGGGGCACGGGCCACGAACACCGGGGAGCTGTTTTTT
>TRBV19|NA|NA|TRBJ1-1
CASSIGSYGKAFF
TGTGCCAGTAGTATAGGGTCATACGGGAAAGCTTTCTTT
>TRBV12-3/TRBV12-4|NA|NA|TRBJ2-7
CASSLEGPLHF
TGTGCCAGCAGTTTGGAGGGGCCTCTCCACTTC
>TRBV6-6|NA|NA|TRBJ2-1
CASAQAVDEQLF
TGTGCCAGCGCCCAGGCTGTGGATGAGCAGCTCTTC
>TRBV19|NA|NA|TRBJ2-2
CASSQGIANTGELFF
TGTGCCAGTAGCCAGGGGATTGCCAACACCGGGGAGCTGTTTTTT
>TRBV5-4|TRBD2|NA|TRBJ2-1
CASSFSPIGGSYNEQFF
TGTGCCAGCAGCTTTTCCCCCATCGGGGGGTCCTACAATGAGCAGTTCTTC
>TRBV12-5|TRBD1|NA|TRBJ1-1
CASGFRPWGQGHLNTEAFF
TGTGCTAGTGGTTTCCGCCCATGGGGACAGGGTCACTTGAACACTGAAGCTTTCTTT
>TRBV9|NA|NA|TRBJ1-3
CASAGKGPGNTIYF
TGTGCCAGCGCAGGCAAGGGGCCTGGAAACACCATATATTTT
>TRBV3-1/TRBV3-2|TRBD2|NA|TRBJ2-2
CASSQEPGTSGEVAGELFF
TGTGCCAGCAGCCAAGAGCCAGGGACTAGCGGGGAAGTAGCTGGGGAGCTGTTTTTT
>TRBV18|NA|NA|TRBJ2-7
CASSPTTDSYEQYF
TGTGCCAGCTCACCCACGACAGACTCCTACGAGCAGTACTTC
>TRBV18|TRBD1|NA|TRBJ1-2
CASSHTDRDLVSRGYTF
TGTGCCAGCTCACATACGGACAGGGACCTAGTATCTCGGGGCTACACCTTC
>TRBV30|TRBD1|NA|TRBJ2-7
CAWNLGQGIFEQYF
TGTGCCTGGAACCTGGGACAGGGTATATTCGAGCAGTACTTC
>TRBV12-3/TRBV12-4|TRBD2|NA|TRBJ2-7
CASSFGLGEQYF
TGTGCCAGCAGTTTCGGACTAGGCGAGCAGTACTTC
>TRBV19|NA|NA|TRBJ1-4
CASGLADKNEKLFF
TGTGCCAGTGGCTTGGCAGATAAAAATGAAAAACTGTTTTTT
>TRBV4-1|NA|NA|TRBJ2-5
CASSQDIDWQETQYF
TGCGCCAGCAGCCAAGATATCGACTGGCAAGAGACCCAGTACTTC
>TRBV21-1|NA|NA|TRBJ2-3
CASSKALFPGTGTDTQYF
TGTGCCAGCAGCAAAGCGCTTTTCCCAGGGACAGGCACAGATACGCAGTATTTT
>TRBV6-2/TRBV6-3|TRBD2|NA|TRBJ2-7
CASSYSTSGGNSYEQYF
TGTGCCAGCAGTTACTCGACTAGCGGGGGGAACTCCTACGAGCAGTACTTC
>TRBV5-5|TRBD1|NA|TRBJ1-4
CASSLWDRGSVDEKLFF
TGTGCCAGCAGCTTGTGGGACAGGGGGTCGGTCGATGAAAAACTGTTTTTT
>TRBV5-4|NA|NA|TRBJ1-2
CASSGGSLNYGYTF
TGTGCCAGCAGCGGGGGGTCATTAAACTATGGCTACACCTTC
>TRBV5-1|TRBD2|NA|TRBJ2-5
CASSFLAGGQKAQYF
TGCGCCAGCAGCTTTTTAGCGGGGGGCCAGAAGGCCCAGTACTTC
>TRBV29-1|TRBD2|NA|TRBJ2-1
CSVELAGGLSSYNEQFF
TGCAGCGTTGAATTAGCGGGGGGACTTAGCTCCTACAATGAGCAGTTCTTC
>TRBV4-1|TRBD1|NA|TRBJ1-2
CASSHGTGFVGDYGYTF
TGCGCCAGCAGCCACGGGACAGGGTTCGTCGGCGACTATGGCTACACCTTC
>TRBV19|TRBD2|NA|TRBJ2-7
CASSNSGGSGANEQYF
TGTGCCAGTAGCAACTCTGGGGGTAGCGGGGCTAATGAGCAGTACTTC
>TRBV11-3|TRBD1|NA|TRBJ2-3
CASSPGGSTDTQYF
TGTGCCAGCAGCCCAGGGGGCAGCACAGATACGCAGTATTTT
>TRBV2|NA|NA|TRBJ1-4
CASSEFGGEGEKLFF
TGTGCCAGCAGTGAATTTGGGGGCGAGGGTGAAAAACTGTTTTTT
>TRBV5-1|TRBD2|NA|TRBJ2-7
CASSLEVAGGSPYEQYF
TGCGCCAGCAGCTTGGAAGTAGCGGGGGGGTCCCCCTACGAGCAGTACTTC
>TRBV2|NA|NA|TRBJ2-7
CASSPGDEQYF
TGTGCCAGCAGCCCAGGGGACGAGCAGTACTTC
>TRBV9|TRBD2|NA|TRBJ2-1
CASSVAGGSYNEQFF
TGTGCCAGCAGCGTAGCGGGGGGCTCCTACAATGAGCAGTTCTTC